This T cell receptor beta chain came from a study of tumor-infiltrating lymphocytes in oesophageal squamous cell carcinoma. The CDR3 loop spans 15 amino acids. In germline, CDR1 is SGHVS, CDR2 FNYEAQ. A single record per CDR3 protein comes from TCRdb applying MiXCR to the PCR reads. Found here are about 17,000 distinct CDR3 sequences, about 50% of them singletons; the top ten hold less than 25%. As for this clonotype: The junction differs from germline at one of its ends, possibly a read error.

The sequencing sample was made of esophageal tumor tissue. The clonotype was recovered from a male donor with esophageal squamous cell carcinoma. The chain uses TRBV7-6 and TRBJ2-1; 12 bases are shared with TRBD2. This chain's CDR3 is CASRTSGGSYNVQFF. The DNA for the CDR3 is TGTGCCAGCAGGACTAGCGGGGGATCCTACAATGTGCAGTTCTTC.